The rows below give T cell receptor beta chains drawn from one sample of a study of blood T cell repertoires in COVID-19. Here immunoSEQ multiplex PCR was the method, and the copy in TCRdb shows in-frame clones only, minus some. Of 87,000 or so clones listed, about 85% are singletons. Sequencing was done on a sample of peripheral blood. Every receptor here comes from a woman in her fifties or sixties with active or convalescent COVID-19. Both conserved end residues are part of each CDR3. Each record gives: clone size, V gene, CDR3 protein. Some rows mark clone size as missing; the rest say once, few, many or name a class of expanded clone.

clone_size: .; v_call: TRBV4-1; cdr3_aa: CASSSGQGNEKLFF
clone_size: .; v_call: TRBV11-2; cdr3_aa: CASSTRTSGGVEQYF
clone_size: .; v_call: TRBV6-1; cdr3_aa: CASSEDRVGYSPLHF
clone_size: .; v_call: TRBV19; cdr3_aa: CASSTRDRISTDTQYF
clone_size: .; v_call: TRBV6-5; cdr3_aa: CASSYGRMGGTEAFF
clone_size: .; v_call: TRBV19; cdr3_aa: CASRANTIYF
clone_size: .; v_call: TRBV20-1; cdr3_aa: CSASLQAGYTF
clone_size: .; v_call: TRBV21-1; cdr3_aa: CASSRDRGHGYTF
clone_size: .; v_call: TRBV7-2; cdr3_aa: CASSPIPRNYGYTF
clone_size: .; v_call: TRBV6-6; cdr3_aa: CASSPRTAAYEQYF
clone_size: .; v_call: TRBV10-3; cdr3_aa: CAISGSAGGHEQFF
clone_size: .; v_call: TRBV5-4; cdr3_aa: CASSLGRGPLEQYF
clone_size: .; v_call: TRBV18; cdr3_aa: CASSPRQEAYEQYF
clone_size: .; v_call: TRBV7-2; cdr3_aa: CASSSDRGLFGYTF
clone_size: .; v_call: TRBV6-1; cdr3_aa: CASSEPGSRAQYF
clone_size: once; v_call: TRBV18; cdr3_aa: CASSPDPSTERTGKKITGELFF
clone_size: .; v_call: TRBV2; cdr3_aa: CASSQLIYEQYF
clone_size: .; v_call: TRBV24-1; cdr3_aa: CATSDFTGSRFF
clone_size: .; v_call: TRBV25-1; cdr3_aa: CASTLAGGDNEQFF
clone_size: .; v_call: TRBV29-1; cdr3_aa: CSVWTGANTEAFF
clone_size: .; v_call: TRBV11-3; cdr3_aa: CASSIRQGGEQYF
clone_size: .; v_call: TRBV7-9; cdr3_aa: CASSPLAGASNTGELFF
clone_size: .; v_call: TRBV10-3; cdr3_aa: CAITRGTGGFNEQFF
clone_size: .; v_call: TRBV25-1; cdr3_aa: CATGGMGNTEAFF
clone_size: .; v_call: TRBV9; cdr3_aa: CASSTGTVQYNEQFF
clone_size: .; v_call: TRBV6-5; cdr3_aa: CASSYSALAGRDTQYF
clone_size: .; v_call: TRBV12-3/TRBV12-4; cdr3_aa: CASRRQGPYEQYF